Listed below are T cell receptor beta chains from one sample, sequenced in a study of T cell responses to AZD1222 COVID-19 vaccine. The data were produced by immunoSEQ multiplex PCR, yet TCRdb's version contains in-frame clones alone and is incomplete. The sample holds approximately 180,000 clones; around 90% are singletons and the top ten take around 3.6%. This specimen was peripheral blood, taken 28 days after the second dose of the MenACWY control vaccine. Every receptor here comes from an adult who received the MenACWY meningococcal vaccine as a control. CDR3s include the opening cysteine and the closing phenylalanine or tryptophan. Each record gives: V gene, clone size, D gene, J gene, CDR3 DNA, CDR3 protein. D genes are given only for firm matches. Clone size is not always given. Where it is, it says once, few, many or a class for expanded clones.

TRBV5-4	NA	NA	TRBJ2-3	TGTGCCAGCAGCTTGGGGAGACCGGATACGCAGTATTTT	CASSLGRPDTQYF
TRBV28	NA	NA	TRBJ1-2	TGTGCCAGCAGTCCATTAGGATTCGCCTATGGCTACACCTTC	CASSPLGFAYGYTF
TRBV3-1/TRBV3-2	NA	NA	TRBJ1-2	TGTGCCAGCAGCCAAGATATGGGACCCAGGGTCTATGGCTACACCTTC	CASSQDMGPRVYGYTF
TRBV5-1	NA	NA	TRBJ1-2	TGCGCCAGCAGCTTGGGCCGAGGAGGCTACACCTTC	CASSLGRGGYTF
TRBV5-6	once	NA	TRBJ1-2	TGTGCCAGCAGCTTGGCCTCAGGATCTGGCTACACCTTC	CASSLASGSGYTF
TRBV7-9	NA	NA	TRBJ1-2	TGTGCCAGCAGCTTAGACGGGGGCATAGGAGGAGGCTACACCTTC	CASSLDGGIGGGYTF
TRBV18	NA	TRBD1	TRBJ1-2	TGTGCCAGCTCCCCCCCGACAGGGTCGTCGGGCTACACCTTC	CASSPPTGSSGYTF
TRBV19	NA	NA	TRBJ2-2	TGTGCCAGTAGTATAACGGCAGGGTTGAACACCGGGGAGCTGTTTTTT	CASSITAGLNTGELFF
TRBV10-3	NA	TRBD1	TRBJ1-1	TGTGCCACGCAAACAGGGGAAACTGAAGCTTTCTTT	CATQTGETEAFF
TRBV5-4	NA	NA	TRBJ1-2	TGTGCCAGCAGCTTGGGTGGGGACAACTGGAATGGCTACACCTTC	CASSLGGDNWNGYTF
TRBV7-8	NA	NA	TRBJ2-7	TGTGCCAGCAGCCAGTGGTCCTACGAGCAGTACTTC	CASSQWSYEQYF
TRBV9	few	TRBD2	TRBJ2-2	TGTGCCAGCAGCCTACTAGCGTCCCTCACCGGGGAGCTGTTTTTT	CASSLLASLTGELFF
TRBV4-1	once	NA	TRBJ2-6	TGCGCCAGCAGCCGTCAATTTCTAGGAAGTGGGGCCAACGTCCTGACTTTC	CASSRQFLGSGANVLTF
TRBV20-1	NA	NA	TRBJ1-2	TGCAGTGCCCCGGGAGCTCGAGGCTACACCTTC	CSAPGARGYTF
TRBV30	NA	NA	TRBJ1-4	TGTGCCTGGAGCTCACGTCTCCAAGCAACTAATGAAAAACTGTTTTTT	CAWSSRLQATNEKLFF
TRBV28	NA	NA	TRBJ2-7	TGTGCCAGCAGTTCTCGTTCGATTATACTCTACGAGCAGTACTTC	CASSSRSIILYEQYF
TRBV6-2/TRBV6-3	NA	NA	TRBJ1-4	TGTGCCAGCAGTCTCGGACAAGTTAATGAAAAACTGTTTTTT	CASSLGQVNEKLFF
TRBV2	NA	TRBD2	TRBJ2-3	TGTGCCAGCAGGGGGACTAGCGGTCCCGTTTGGCAGTATTTT	CASRGTSGPVWQYF
TRBV19	once	TRBD1	TRBJ1-2	TGTGCCAGTATGACAGGGGGCAACTATGGCTACACCTTC	CASMTGGNYGYTF
TRBV27	NA	NA	TRBJ1-2	TGTGCCAGCAGTTCAAGACACCATGGCTACACCTTC	CASSSRHHGYTF
TRBV19	NA	NA	TRBJ1-5	TGTGCCAGTAGTATAGATCCGGGGAGAAGCAATCAGCCCCAGCATTTT	CASSIDPGRSNQPQHF
TRBV11-3	NA	TRBD1	TRBJ2-4	TGTGCCAGCAGCTGGGACAGGGAAGACATTCAGTACTTC	CASSWDREDIQYF
TRBV5-1	NA	NA	TRBJ1-4	TGCGCCAGCAGCTTGGTGTCTCCAGCTGCAACTAATGAAAAACTGTTTTTT	CASSLVSPAATNEKLFF
TRBV27	NA	TRBD1	TRBJ1-1	TGTGCCAGCAGATCCGGGACAGGGACGTCTGAAGCTTTCTTT	CASRSGTGTSEAFF
TRBV19	NA	NA	TRBJ2-7	TGTGCCAGTAGTACCTCCGGGGGGCGAGCCTACGAGCAGTACTTC	CASSTSGGRAYEQYF
TRBV19	NA	NA	TRBJ1-3	TGTGCCAGTACCCAGGGACGGACCTCTGGAAACACCATATATTTT	CASTQGRTSGNTIYF